One and the same sample provided the 18 T cell receptor beta chains below, sequenced in a study of read filtering for tumor transcriptome and immune sequencing. Molecular barcoded adaptors covering alpha/delta and beta/gamma chains were used on 400 to 450 ng RNA. One entry per CDR3 protein results from TCRdb running MiXCR on the reads. The table includes 65,000 or so distinct CDR3 sequences, around 20% detected once. Sequences were obtained from a population of CD138-negative cells sorted from bone marrow. The source of these receptors is a donor aged 40 or older with multiple myeloma.

Concerning this clonotype itself: No conserved phenylalanine or tryptophan ends this CDR3, so it is likely a read error. The chain uses TRBV27 and TRBJ2-1; TRBD2 aligns across 11 bases. Germline CDR1 reads MNHEY; CDR2 reads SMNVEV (reference sequence). V lost 4 bases, J lost 9 bases, and 5 bases stayed unmatched. The CDR3 runs 14 residues. The CDR3, as DNA: TGTGCCAGCAGTTCGACTAGCGGGATCAGTGAGCAGTTCTCC. Its protein is CASSSTSGISEQFS.

For this clonotype: Since the CDR3 does not end with the conserved phenylalanine or tryptophan, this likely comes from a read error. The chain has TRBV11-2 and TRBJ2-3, with 13 bases identical to TRBD2. The CDR3 is 17 residues long. V lost 5 bases, J lost 7 bases, and 12 bases stayed unmatched. Germline CDR1 and CDR2: SGHAT and FQNNGV. CDR3 in DNA: TGTGCCAGCAGCCGACGACTGACTAGCGGGGGGCGGAATACGCAGTATCTT. Translating it yields CASSRRLTSGGRNTQYL.

The genes are TRBV6-5 and TRBJ1-5; 7 nucleotides agree with TRBD1. CDR1 MNHEY and CDR2 SVGAGI come from the germline V gene. J gave up 6 bases and V 6 bases, and 8 bases lay outside the gene matches. The length of the CDR3 is 14 residues. CDR3 in amino acids: CASRKGQDGQPQHF. CDR3 in DNA: TGTGCCAGCAGGAAAGGACAGGATGGTCAGCCCCAGCATTTT.

In its sample, this clonotype was seen many times. This sequence may be a read error, since a much larger clone differs from it by one base. This is likely a read error, given that the CDR3 carries no conserved phenylalanine or tryptophan at its end. This chain joins TRBV13 and TRBJ2-3; a weak D match, TRBD2 (6 bases). Germline lookup yields CDR1 PRHDT and CDR2 FYEKMQ (reference sequence). The length of the CDR3 is 16 residues. V was trimmed by 3 bases and J by 1 base, leaving 14 bases between them. CDR3 nucleotide sequence: TGTGCCAGCAGCTTTAGAGTAGCTAGCGGCACAGATACGCAGTATCTT. This encodes CASSFRVASGTDTQYL.

At least ten counts were recorded for this clonotype. This rearrangement joins TRBV10-3 to TRBJ2-7, with 9 bases fitting TRBD2. CDR1 is ENHRY and CDR2 is SYGVKD in the germline V gene. With 2 bases clipped from V and 6 bases from J, the junction kept 5 bases outside the gene matches. This CDR3 has 14 residues. CDR3 sequence (DNA): TGTGCCATCAGTGAGGCGGGAGGGCCGATCGAGCAGTACTTC. It specifies CAISEAGGPIEQYF.

Ten or more counts support this clonotype. The rearrangement uses TRBV20-1 and TRBJ2-6; D unclear. In germline, CDR1 is DFQATT, CDR2 SNEGSKA (reference sequence). CDR3 length equals 16 residues. V was clipped by 3 bases and J by 0 bases, with 12 bases between them. Here the CDR3 reads CSARHRPISGANVLTF. The CDR3 nucleotides read TGCAGTGCTAGGCACAGACCAATCTCTGGGGCCAACGTCCTGACTTTC.

In its sample, this clonotype was seen once. A far larger clone is just one base off, so this is likely a read error. The V and J genes are TRBV3-2 and TRBJ2-7; the table calls TRBD1, which could not be checked here. TRBV3-2 is given as a pseudogene. The CDR3 has 14 residues. CDR3 nucleotides: TGTGCCAGCAGCCTAGACCGGGGGACCTACGAGCAGTACTTC. Translation: CASSLDRGTYEQYF.

The chain is built from TRBV20-1 and TRBJ2-5, with 9 bases lining up with TRBD2. The CDR3 contains 15 residues. In germline, CDR1 is DFQATT, CDR2 SNEGSKA (reference sequence). V shed 5 bases, J shed 4 bases, and the junction held 11 bases outside the gene matches. In DNA form, the CDR3 reads TGCAGTGCTTACTCTCTAGCGGGACTTTCAGAGACCCAGTACTTC. It encodes CSAYSLAGLSETQYF.

This clonotype counts as medium-sized. The V call is TRBV6-1, the J call TRBJ2-1; TRBD2 is a possible D gene (5 bases). Germline values: CDR1 MNHNS, CDR2 SASEGT. The CDR3 sequence is 15 residues long. V lost 6 bases, J lost 0 bases, and 12 bases lay in between. The CDR3 loop is CASSQDSISYNEQFF. The CDR3 DNA follows: TGTGCCAGCAGCCAGGACTCCATCTCCTACAATGAGCAGTTCTTC.

The V gene is TRBV7-6, the J gene TRBJ1-3, with unresolved D. V was pared by 1 base and J by 4 bases, with 14 bases between. There are 16 residues in the CDR3. CDR1 is SGHVS and CDR2 is FNYEAQ in the germline V gene. The CDR3 here is CASSLGRSFLGNTIYF. Here the CDR3 DNA reads TGTGCCAGCAGCTTAGGTCGCAGCTTCCTCGGAAACACCATATATTTT.

Many counts were recorded for this clonotype. The genes are TRBV20-1 and TRBJ2-1, with D maybe TRBD2 (5 bases). Germline V gives CDR1 DFQATT, CDR2 SNEGSKA (reference sequence). Trimming cost V 5 bases and J 2 bases, with 13 bases left between them. CDR3 length: 14 residues. CDR3 in amino acids: CSAPPGLAYNEQFF. The CDR3 region has the DNA TGCAGTGCTCCGCCGGGGTTAGCCTACAATGAGCAGTTCTTC.

This clonotype was counted only a few times. The gene calls are TRBV30 and TRBJ1-1; D call uncertain. CDR3 length: 13 residues. The V gene lost 5 bases and the J gene lost 3 bases, with 13 bases spanning the gap. CDR1 and CDR2 (germline): GTSNPN, SVGIG (reference sequence). The CDR3 sequence is CAWARGLDTEAFF. The DNA of the CDR3 is TGTGCCTGGGCACGGGGATTGGACACTGAAGCTTTCTTT.

This clonotype was seen ten or more times. A read error may produce the germline difference seen at one junction end. V gene TRBV29-1 combines with J gene TRBJ2-1; possibly TRBD1 or TRBD2 for D (5 bases each). The CDR3 is made up of 11 amino acids. Looked up from germline, CDR1 is SQVTM and CDR2 is ANQGSEA. The CDR3 nucleotides are TGCAGCGCGAGGGGATACAGTGAGCAGTTCTTC. Its protein is CSARGYSEQFF.

This clonotype was seen at least ten times. This sequence joins TRBV7-9 and TRBJ2-4; TRBD2 agrees at 11 bases. This CDR3 has 17 amino acids. The V and J ends lost 3 bases and 6 bases, in that order; junction bases with no gene match: 10. The germline CDR1 and CDR2 sequences are SEHNR and FQNEAQ (reference sequence). CDR3 loop: CASSFSKLAGVSNIQYF. CDR3 DNA sequence: TGTGCCAGCAGCTTCTCGAAACTAGCGGGAGTTTCAAACATTCAGTACTTC. The full variable domain, rest sourced from reference TRBV7-9 and TRBJ2-4, is DTGVSQNPRHKITKRGQNVTFRCDPISEHNRLYWYRQTLGQGPEFLTYFQNEAQLEKSRLLSDRFSAERPKGSFSTLEIQRTEQGDSAMYLCASSFSKLAGVSNIQYFGAGTRLSVL.

The chain links TRBV11-2 to TRBJ2-5, with 7 bases matching TRBD1. This CDR3 region has 17 residues. CDR1 is SGHAT, CDR2 FQNNGV, per germline. The ends lost 2 bases at V and 2 bases at J; junction bases unmatched: 11. CDR3: CASSLRPPTGRQETQYF. CDR3 DNA: TGTGCCAGCAGCTTAAGGCCGCCGACAGGGCGTCAAGAGACCCAGTACTTC.

This clonotype was seen ten or more times. The J gene is TRBJ2-5, the V gene TRBV20-1; weak D call: TRBD2 (6 bases). V shed 4 bases and J shed 0 bases, with 18 bases lying between them. This CDR3 contains 16 residues. Germline CDR1 reads DFQATT; CDR2 reads SNEGSKA (reference sequence). CDR3 protein: CSAMAPGGRYQETQYF. CDR3 nucleotides: TGCAGTGCTATGGCTCCCGGAGGGAGGTACCAAGAGACCCAGTACTTC.

This clonotype was detected ten times or more. The V call is TRBV20-1, the J call TRBJ2-4, with D perhaps matching TRBD1 (5 bases). The CDR3 has 16 amino acids. Germline V gene lookup returns CDR1 DFQATT and CDR2 SNEGSKA (reference sequence). Trimming took off 4 bases at V and 0 bases at J, with 16 bases between the two ends. CDR3 nucleotide sequence: TGCAGTGCTAAACCCGACAGTCTTTTAGCCAAAAACATTCAGTACTTC. Translation gives CSAKPDSLLAKNIQYF.

This clonotype came up many times. The chain is built from TRBV3-1 and TRBJ2-3; TRBD1 might be the D (5 bases). V was pared by 5 bases and J by 3 bases, with 12 bases between. The CDR3 spans 14 residues. The germline V gene has CDR1 LGHDT and CDR2 YNNKEL (reference sequence). CDR3 coding DNA: TGTGCCAGCAGCTTAGGGGTCGGGACAGATACGCAGTATTTT. Translating it yields CASSLGVGTDTQYF.